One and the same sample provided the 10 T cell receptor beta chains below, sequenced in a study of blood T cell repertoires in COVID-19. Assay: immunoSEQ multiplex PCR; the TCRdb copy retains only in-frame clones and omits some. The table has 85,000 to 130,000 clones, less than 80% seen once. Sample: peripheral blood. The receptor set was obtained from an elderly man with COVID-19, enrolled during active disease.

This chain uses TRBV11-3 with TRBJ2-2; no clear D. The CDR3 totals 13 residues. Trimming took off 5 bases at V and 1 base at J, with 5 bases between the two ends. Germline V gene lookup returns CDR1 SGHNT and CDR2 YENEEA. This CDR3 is CASSQMNTGELFF. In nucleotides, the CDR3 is TGTGCCAGCAGCCAGATGAACACCGGGGAGCTGTTTTTT.

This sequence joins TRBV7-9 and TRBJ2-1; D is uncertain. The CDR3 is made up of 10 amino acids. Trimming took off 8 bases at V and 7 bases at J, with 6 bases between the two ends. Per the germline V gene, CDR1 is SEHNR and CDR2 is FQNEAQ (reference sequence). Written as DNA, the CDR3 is TGTGCCAGCGGCCTGAATGAGCAGTTCTTC. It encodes CASGLNEQFF.

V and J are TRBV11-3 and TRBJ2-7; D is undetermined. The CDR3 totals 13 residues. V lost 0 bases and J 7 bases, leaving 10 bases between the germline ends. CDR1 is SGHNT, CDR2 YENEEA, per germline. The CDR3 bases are TGTGCCAGCAGCTTAGATTCAGGATGGGAGCAGTACTTC. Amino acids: CASSLDSGWEQYF.

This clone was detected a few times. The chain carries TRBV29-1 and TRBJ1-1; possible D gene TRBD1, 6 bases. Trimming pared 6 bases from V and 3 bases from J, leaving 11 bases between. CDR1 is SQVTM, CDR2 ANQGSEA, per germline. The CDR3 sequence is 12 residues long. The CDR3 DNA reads TGCAGCGTCTACAGGACAGACACTGAAGCTTTCTTT. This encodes CSVYRTDTEAFF.

DNA of the CDR3: TGTGCCACCAGTGATTCGACTAGCGGGCGTAGCAATGAGCAGTTCTTC. Translation gives CATSDSTSGRSNEQFF. The gene calls are TRBV24-1 and TRBJ2-1, with 10 bases fitting TRBD2. This CDR3 has 16 residues. V trimming: 2 bases; J trimming: 6 bases; junction bases outside the gene matches: 6. The germline CDR1 and CDR2 sequences are KGHDR and SFDVKD.

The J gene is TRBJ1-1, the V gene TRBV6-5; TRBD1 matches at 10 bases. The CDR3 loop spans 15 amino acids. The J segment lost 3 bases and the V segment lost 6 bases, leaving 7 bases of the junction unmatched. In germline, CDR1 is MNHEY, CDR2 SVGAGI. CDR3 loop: CASSWTGGGDTEAFF. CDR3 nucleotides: TGTGCCAGCAGCTGGACAGGGGGAGGGGACACTGAAGCTTTCTTT.

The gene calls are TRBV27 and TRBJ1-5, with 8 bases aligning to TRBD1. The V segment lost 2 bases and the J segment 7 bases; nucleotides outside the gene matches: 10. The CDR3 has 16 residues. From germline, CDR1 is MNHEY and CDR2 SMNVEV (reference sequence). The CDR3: CASSLTPGGASQPQHF. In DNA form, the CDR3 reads TGTGCCAGCAGTTTAACCCCAGGGGGCGCGAGCCAGCCCCAGCATTTT.

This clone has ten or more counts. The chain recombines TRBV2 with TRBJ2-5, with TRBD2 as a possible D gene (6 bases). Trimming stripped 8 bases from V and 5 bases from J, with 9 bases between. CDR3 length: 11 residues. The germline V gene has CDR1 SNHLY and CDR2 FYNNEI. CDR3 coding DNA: TGTGCCAGCCTCGGGGGTGAGACCCAGTACTTC. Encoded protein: CASLGGETQYF.

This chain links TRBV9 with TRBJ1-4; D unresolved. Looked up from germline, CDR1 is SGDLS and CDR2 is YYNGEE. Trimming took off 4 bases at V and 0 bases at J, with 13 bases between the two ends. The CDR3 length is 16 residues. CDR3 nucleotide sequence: TGTGCCAGCAGCCCTGGGAGGTTTGCAACTAATGAAAAACTGTTTTTT. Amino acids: CASSPGRFATNEKLFF. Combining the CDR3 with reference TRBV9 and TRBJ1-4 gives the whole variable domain DSGVTQTPKHLITATGQRVTLRCSPRSGDLSVYWYQQSLDQGLQFLIQYYNGEERAKGNILERFSAQQFPDLHSELNLSSLELGDSALYFCASSPGRFATNEKLFFGSGTQLSVL.

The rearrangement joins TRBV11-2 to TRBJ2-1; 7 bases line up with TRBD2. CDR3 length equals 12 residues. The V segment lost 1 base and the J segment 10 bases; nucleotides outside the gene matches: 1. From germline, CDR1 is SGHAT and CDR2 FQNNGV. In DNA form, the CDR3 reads TGTGCCAGCAGCTTAGGCGGGAGAGAGCAGTTCTTC. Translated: CASSLGGREQFF.